This entry lists 3 T cell receptor beta chains sequenced from one sample in a study of blood T cell repertoires in COVID-19. Measured with immunoSEQ multiplex PCR; TCRdb has only the in-frame clones, and not every one. The sample carries some 300,000 clones, approximately 86% recorded once. What was sequenced was peripheral blood. These TCRs come from a woman in her 70s with COVID-19, enrolled during active disease.

This clone was observed a handful of times. The V gene is TRBV7-2, the J gene TRBJ1-6; the D is unclear. The germline V gene encodes CDR1 SGHTA and CDR2 FQGNSA. V was shortened by 2 bases and J by 5 bases, with 7 bases between the two germline ends. CDR3 length equals 14 residues. In nucleotides, the CDR3 is TGTGCCAGCAGCTTATGGAGGAATAATTCACCCCTCCACTTT. Translated: CASSLWRNNSPLHF.

The J gene is TRBJ1-1, the V gene TRBV12-5; a possible D gene is TRBD1 (5 bases). The CDR3 loop spans 13 amino acids. Germline assignment: CDR1 LGHNT and CDR2 FRNRAP. V lost 2 bases and J 5 bases, leaving 9 bases between the germline ends. The CDR3 DNA follows: TGTGCTAGTGGTTTGTGGGGCTGGACTGAAGCTTTCTTT. It is translated as CASGLWGWTEAFF.

The chain is built from TRBV19 and TRBJ2-3; 10 bases are shared with TRBD2. The CDR3 extends over 16 amino acids. Per germline, CDR1 LNHDA and CDR2 SQIVND (reference sequence). With 4 bases clipped from V and 8 bases from J, the junction kept 12 bases outside the gene matches. The DNA of the CDR3 is TGTGCCAGTAGTACGAGCGGGGGGGCTTTTGATCGTACGCAGTATTTT. Translation: CASSTSGGAFDRTQYF.